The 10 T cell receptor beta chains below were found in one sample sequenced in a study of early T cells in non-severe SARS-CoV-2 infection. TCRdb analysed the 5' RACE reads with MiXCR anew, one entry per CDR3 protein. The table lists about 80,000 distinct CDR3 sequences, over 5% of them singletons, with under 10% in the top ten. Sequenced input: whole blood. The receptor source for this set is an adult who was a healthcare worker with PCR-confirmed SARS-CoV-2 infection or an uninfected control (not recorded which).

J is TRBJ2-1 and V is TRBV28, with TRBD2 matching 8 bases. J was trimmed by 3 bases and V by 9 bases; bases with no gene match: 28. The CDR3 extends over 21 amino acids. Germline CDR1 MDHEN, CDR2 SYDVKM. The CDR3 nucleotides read TGTGCCAGTACCACCCACCGGCCGGGGGATTGGCGGGGGGACCTCTACAATGAGCAGTTCTTC. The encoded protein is CASTTHRPGDWRGDLYNEQFF.

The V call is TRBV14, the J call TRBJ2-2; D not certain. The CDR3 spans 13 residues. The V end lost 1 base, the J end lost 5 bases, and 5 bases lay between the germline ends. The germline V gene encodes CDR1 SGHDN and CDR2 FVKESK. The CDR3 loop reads CASSQVPTGELFF. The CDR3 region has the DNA TGTGCCAGCAGCCAAGTTCCGACCGGGGAGCTGTTTTTT.

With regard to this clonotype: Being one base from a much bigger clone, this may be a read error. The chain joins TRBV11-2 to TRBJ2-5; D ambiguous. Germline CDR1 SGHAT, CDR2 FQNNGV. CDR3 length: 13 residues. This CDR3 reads CATSNSAQETQYF. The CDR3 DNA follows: TGTGCCACCAGCAACAGCGCTCAAGAGACCCAGTACTTC. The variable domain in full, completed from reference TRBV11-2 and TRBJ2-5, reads EAGVAQSPRYKIIEKRQSVAFWCNPISGHATLYWYQQILGQGPKLLIQFQNNGVVDDSQLPKDRFSAERLKGVDSTLKIQPAKLEDSAVYLCATSNSAQETQYFGPGTRLLVL.

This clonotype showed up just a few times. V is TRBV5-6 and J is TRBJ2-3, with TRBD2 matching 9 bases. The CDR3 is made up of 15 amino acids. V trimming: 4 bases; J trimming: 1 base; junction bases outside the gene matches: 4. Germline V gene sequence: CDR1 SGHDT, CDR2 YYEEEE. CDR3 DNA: TGTGCCAGCAGCGGGCGGGAGGGCGGCACAGATACGCAGTATTTT. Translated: CASSGREGGTDTQYF.

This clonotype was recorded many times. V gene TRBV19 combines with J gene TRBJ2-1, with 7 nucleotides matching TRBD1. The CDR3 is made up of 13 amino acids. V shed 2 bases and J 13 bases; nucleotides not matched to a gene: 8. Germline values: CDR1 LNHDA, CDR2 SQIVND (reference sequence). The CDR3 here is CASSILTGSLQFF. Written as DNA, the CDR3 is TGTGCCAGTAGTATATTGACAGGGTCCCTCCAGTTCTTC.

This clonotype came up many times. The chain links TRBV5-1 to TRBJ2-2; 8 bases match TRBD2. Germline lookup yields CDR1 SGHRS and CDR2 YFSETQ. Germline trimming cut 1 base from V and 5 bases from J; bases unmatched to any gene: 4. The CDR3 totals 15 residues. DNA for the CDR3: TGCGCCAGCAGCTTGACGGGAGGGCAAACCGGGGAGCTGTTTTTT. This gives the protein CASSLTGGQTGELFF.

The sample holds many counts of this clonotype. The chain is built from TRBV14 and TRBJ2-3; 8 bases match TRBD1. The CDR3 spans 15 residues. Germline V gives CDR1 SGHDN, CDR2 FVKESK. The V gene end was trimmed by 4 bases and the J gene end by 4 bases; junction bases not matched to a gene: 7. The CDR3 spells CASSPWRTGPDTQYF. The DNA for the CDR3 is TGTGCCAGCAGCCCATGGAGGACAGGGCCAGATACGCAGTATTTT.

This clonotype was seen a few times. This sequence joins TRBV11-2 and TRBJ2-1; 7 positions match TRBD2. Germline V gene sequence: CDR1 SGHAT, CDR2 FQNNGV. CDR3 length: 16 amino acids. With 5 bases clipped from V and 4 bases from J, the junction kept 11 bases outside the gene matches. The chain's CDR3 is CASSRSTSGAYNEQFF. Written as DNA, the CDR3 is TGTGCCAGCAGCCGATCGACCAGCGGGGCATACAATGAGCAGTTCTTC.

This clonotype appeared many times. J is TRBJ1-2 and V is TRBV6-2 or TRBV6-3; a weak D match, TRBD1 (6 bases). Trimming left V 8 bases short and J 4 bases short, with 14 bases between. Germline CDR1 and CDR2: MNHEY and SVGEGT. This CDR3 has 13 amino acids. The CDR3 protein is CASGKTGAYGYTF. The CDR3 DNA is TGTGCCAGCGGAAAGACGGGGGCCTATGGCTACACCTTC.

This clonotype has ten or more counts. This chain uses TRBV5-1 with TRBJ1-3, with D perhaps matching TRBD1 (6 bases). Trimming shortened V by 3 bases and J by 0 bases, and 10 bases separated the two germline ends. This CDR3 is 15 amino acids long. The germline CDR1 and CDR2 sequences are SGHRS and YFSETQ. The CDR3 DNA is TGCGCCAGCAGCTACGGACAGAGCTCTGGAAACACCATATATTTT. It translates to CASSYGQSSGNTIYF.